Given below is one T cell receptor (beta chain) in context. Antigen unknown. Method: immunoSEQ multiplex PCR; TCRdb's copy keeps in-frame clones and lacks some. The table includes about 550,000 clones, about 95% detected once. The sample comes from a study of shared clonotypes between healthy human individuals. General study results and limits: The donor pool, a small one, limited the genetic and exposure-history diversity represented.

The naive CD8 population came from CD45RO-negative cells selected for CCR7, without terminally differentiated effector memory CD45RA+ cells. Trimming pared 5 bases from V and 2 bases from J, leaving 7 bases between. This CDR3 is built from 13 residues. Germline values: CDR1 MDHEN, CDR2 SYDVKM. The clonotype originates from a woman in her 30s in good health. The sequenced sample consisted of naive CD8+ T cells sorted from blood. This sequence joins TRBV28 and TRBJ1-5; D gene uncertain. CDR3 sequence: CASSTNGNQPQHF. Here the CDR3 DNA reads TGTGCCAGCAGTACCAATGGCAATCAGCCCCAGCATTTT.